Following are 27 T cell receptor beta chains from one sample sequenced in a study of Ad26.COV2.S vaccination and SARS-CoV-2 variants. The data were produced by immunoSEQ multiplex PCR, yet TCRdb's version contains in-frame clones alone and is incomplete. The sample has approximately 480,000 clones; roughly 89% are singletons. This sample's treatment: approximately 18 received Ad26.COV2.S at low or high dose, single or two shots; several received placebo; per-sample allocation not given. Collection of the samples took place on day 63 after the first injection of vaccine or placebo. The sample in question was peripheral blood, obtained in a trial of Ad26.COV2.S vaccine versus placebo. Receptors originate from a person aged 18-65 years who received the Ad26.COV2.S COVID-19 vaccine or a placebo.

The V and J genes are TRBV5-4 and TRBJ1-4; tentative D call: TRBD1 (6 bases). Trimming took off 2 bases at V and 10 bases at J, with 15 bases between the two ends. This CDR3 contains 14 residues. Germline loops: CDR1 SGHNT, CDR2 YYREEE (reference sequence). The CDR3 is CASSFFQTGAKLFF. CDR3 in DNA: TGTGCCAGCAGCTTTTTTCAAACGGGGGCAAAACTGTTTTTT.

The CDR3: CASSFEREGNSYEQYF. The CDR3 nucleotides are TGTGCCAGCAGTTTCGAGCGGGAGGGAAACTCCTACGAGCAGTACTTC. This rearrangement joins TRBV6-2 or TRBV6-3 to TRBJ2-7; TRBD2 agrees at 10 bases. Germline assignment: CDR1 MNHEY and CDR2 SVGEGT. The J segment lost 0 bases and the V segment lost 4 bases, leaving 6 bases of the junction unmatched. The CDR3 totals 16 residues.

The chain is built from TRBV14 and TRBJ2-2, with 8 bases lining up with TRBD1. V trimming: 0 bases; J trimming: 1 base; junction bases outside the gene matches: 7. Germline V lookup: CDR1 SGHDN, CDR2 FVKESK. The CDR3 runs to 18 residues. CDR3 in amino acids: CASSQELPGTGNTGELFF. DNA for the CDR3: TGTGCCAGCAGCCAAGAACTCCCGGGGACAGGGAACACCGGGGAGCTGTTTTTT.

The chain links TRBV7-3 to TRBJ2-1; 8 nucleotides align to TRBD2. Looked up from germline, CDR1 is SGHTA and CDR2 is FQGTGA. The CDR3 loop spans 15 amino acids. V shed 5 bases, J shed 6 bases, and the junction held 9 bases outside the gene matches. The CDR3: CASSPQASGFNEQFF. The CDR3 coding sequence is TGTGCCAGCAGCCCCCAGGCTAGCGGGTTCAATGAGCAGTTCTTC.

On this clone: In the same sample, other DNA sequences code for this CDR3. J is TRBJ2-7 and V is TRBV6-2 or TRBV6-3; D ambiguous. Germline V gene data show CDR1 as MNHEY and CDR2 as SVGEGT. The CDR3 runs 11 residues. Trimming shortened V by 0 bases and J by 6 bases, and 3 bases separated the two germline ends. The CDR3 sequence: CASSYSSEQYF. CDR3 DNA: TGTGCCAGCAGTTACTCGAGCGAGCAGTACTTC.

V and J are TRBV27 and TRBJ1-2; D gene unclear. The CDR3 has 16 residues. The germline CDR1 and CDR2 sequences are MNHEY and SMNVEV (reference sequence). V was shortened by 3 bases and J by 4 bases, with 18 bases between the two germline ends. This CDR3 is CASSFVASSFGYGYTF. DNA of the CDR3: TGTGCCAGCAGTTTTGTGGCCAGTAGCTTCGGCTATGGCTACACCTTC.

This chain connects TRBV5-1 to TRBJ2-1, with TRBD2 matching over 10 bases. V shed 0 bases and J 7 bases; nucleotides not matched to a gene: 7. The CDR3 consists of 16 residues. Germline assignment: CDR1 SGHRS and CDR2 YFSETQ. The CDR3 here is CASSLVRASGRNEQFF. The CDR3 DNA is TGCGCCAGCAGCTTGGTTAGGGCTAGCGGGAGAAATGAGCAGTTCTTC.

The chain's CDR3 is CASRPRLGLNTEAFF. The CDR3 bases are TGTGCCAGCAGACCCAGGTTAGGGCTGAACACTGAAGCTTTCTTT. The rearrangement joins TRBV7-8 to TRBJ1-1; D call uncertain. CDR1 SGHVS and CDR2 FQNEAQ come from the germline V gene. V dropped 6 bases and J dropped 0 bases, with 14 bases sitting between them. CDR3 length: 15 residues.

This sequence joins TRBV12-5 and TRBJ2-1; D is undetermined. V shed 6 bases and J shed 6 bases, with 12 bases lying between them. The CDR3 covers 13 residues. Germline values: CDR1 LGHNT, CDR2 FRNRAP. The DNA of the CDR3 is TGTGCTAGTGGCCGCACTCTGGGCAATGAGCAGTTCTTC. It translates to CASGRTLGNEQFF. The full variable domain, completed using reference TRBV12-5 and TRBJ2-1, is DARVTQTPRHKVTEMGQEVTMRCQPILGHNTVFWYRQTMMQGLELLAYFRNRAPLDDSGMPKDRFSAEMPDATLATLKIQPSEPRDSAVYFCASGRTLGNEQFFGPGTRLTVL.

This clone was observed a single time. The chain carries TRBV27 and TRBJ2-1, with TRBD2 matching 8 bases. Trimming cost V 7 bases and J 6 bases; bases outside gene matches: 26. Germline V CDR1 and CDR2: MNHEY, SMNVEV (reference sequence). This CDR3 comprises 20 residues. CDR3 coding DNA: TGTGCCAGCACTAAACCTACAGGGCACGGTGGGAGCGGGAGTCTCAATGAGCAGTTCTTC. Encoded protein: CASTKPTGHGGSGSLNEQFF.

The rearrangement uses TRBV24-1 and TRBJ2-1; D possibly matches TRBD1 or TRBD2 (6 bases each). This CDR3 has 17 residues. Deletions cut 4 bases from V and 6 bases from J, with 21 bases between. CDR1 KGHDR and CDR2 SFDVKD come from the germline V gene. CDR3 loop: CATSDPVRGRHPNEQFF. DNA for the CDR3: TGTGCCACCAGTGACCCGGTCCGGGGGCGTCATCCCAATGAGCAGTTCTTC.

This sequence joins TRBV28 and TRBJ1-1; D is unresolved. V was shortened by 1 base and J by 8 bases, with 8 bases between the two germline ends. Germline V CDR1 and CDR2: MDHEN, SYDVKM. The length of the CDR3 is 12 residues. CDR3 region: CASSLSGQEAFF. As DNA, the CDR3 is TGTGCCAGCAGTTTATCTGGGCAGGAAGCTTTCTTT.

For this clone: This sample includes further DNA sequences coding for the same CDR3. This chain uses TRBV14 with TRBJ2-1; tentative D call: TRBD2 (6 bases). The CDR3 spans 15 residues. Germline V gives CDR1 SGHDN, CDR2 FVKESK. With 1 base removed from V and 3 bases from J, the gap between germline ends came to 10 bases. In nucleotides, the CDR3 is TGTGCCAGCAGCCAAGGGCTAGCGCACTACAATGAGCAGTTCTTC. Translated: CASSQGLAHYNEQFF.

This chain connects TRBV6-5 to TRBJ1-1, with a tentative D call TRBD1 (5 bases). The germline V and J ends were trimmed by 4 bases and 3 bases, with 15 bases remaining between them. The CDR3 has 15 residues. Germline loops: CDR1 MNHEY, CDR2 SVGAGI. CDR3 sequence: CASSLGPGDDTEAFF. In DNA form, the CDR3 reads TGTGCCAGCAGTTTAGGACCGGGGGACGACACTGAAGCTTTCTTT.

The rearrangement joins TRBV27 to TRBJ2-5, with 8 positions matching TRBD2. Looked up from germline, CDR1 is MNHEY and CDR2 is SMNVEV (reference sequence). The CDR3 is 14 residues long. V dropped 8 bases and J dropped 5; count of bases not matched to a gene: 10. This chain's CDR3 is CASSKGLAAETQYF. The CDR3 region has the DNA TGTGCCAGCTCAAAAGGACTAGCCGCTGAGACCCAGTACTTC.

The chain is built from TRBV19 and TRBJ1-3; D not certain. The V gene lost 4 bases and the J gene lost 0 bases, with 13 bases spanning the gap. The germline V gene has CDR1 LNHDA and CDR2 SQIVND (reference sequence). The CDR3 totals 16 residues. CDR3 sequence reads: CASSSPGGPSGNTIYF. In DNA, the CDR3 is TGTGCCAGTAGTAGCCCGGGCGGCCCCTCTGGAAACACCATATATTTT.

The chain carries TRBV5-6 and TRBJ2-3; unclear D gene. There are 11 residues in the CDR3. CDR1 and CDR2 (germline): SGHDT, YYEEEE. The V end was cut by 5 bases, the J end by 4 bases, with 5 bases between. This CDR3 is CASRRADTQYF. DNA for the CDR3: TGTGCCAGCAGAAGGGCAGATACGCAGTATTTT.

In the case of this clone: Different DNA sequences within this sample yield the same CDR3. CDR3 in amino acids: CASSVVGSSYEQYF. The DNA of the CDR3 is TGTGCCAGCAGCGTAGTTGGCAGCTCCTACGAGCAGTACTTC. The chain recombines TRBV9 with TRBJ2-7; D remains unclear. The length of the CDR3 is 14 residues. V was cut by 0 bases and J by 0 bases, with 7 bases left in between. Germline-derived CDR1 and CDR2 are SGDLS and YYNGEE.

In its sample, this clone was seen once. The V gene is TRBV12-3 or TRBV12-4, the J gene TRBJ2-4; 10 bases are a match to TRBD2. The CDR3 has 13 residues. V lost 5 bases to trimming and J lost 11 bases; unmatched junction nucleotides: 6. CDR3 sequence (DNA): TGTGCCAGCAGTCCCCGGAGCGGGGGGGTTCAGTACTTC. Translating gives CASSPRSGGVQYF.

The chain employs TRBV7-2 and TRBJ2-3; tentative D call: TRBD2 (6 bases). Germline V gene data show CDR1 as SGHTA and CDR2 as FQGNSA. The CDR3 spans 14 residues. The V end was cut by 6 bases, the J end by 2 bases, with 12 bases between. The CDR3 reads CASSGSGYTDTQYF. The DNA of the CDR3 is TGTGCCAGCAGTGGTAGCGGCTACACAGATACGCAGTATTTT. The full variable domain, rest sourced from reference TRBV7-2 and TRBJ2-3, is GAGVSQSPSNKVTEKGKDVELRCDPISGHTALYWYRQSLGQGLEFLIYFQGNSAPDKSGLPSDRFSAERTGGSVSTLTIQRTQQEDSAVYLCASSGSGYTDTQYFGPGTRLTVL.

This rearrangement joins TRBV27 to TRBJ2-7; D is undetermined. Trimming took 5 bases from V and 1 from J, leaving 9 bases between them. The CDR3 extends over 13 amino acids. From germline, CDR1 is MNHEY and CDR2 SMNVEV (reference sequence). CDR3 loop: CASSGGVSYEQYF. CDR3 nucleotides: TGTGCCAGCAGTGGTGGGGTATCCTACGAGCAGTACTTC.

V usage is TRBV7-9 and J usage is TRBJ2-7; D unresolved. Germline loops: CDR1 SEHNR, CDR2 FQNEAQ (reference sequence). This CDR3 contains 12 residues. Trimming took 5 bases from V and 5 from J, leaving 10 bases between them. The chain's CDR3 is CASSIIGDEQYF. The CDR3 DNA reads as TGTGCCAGCAGCATAATTGGGGACGAGCAGTACTTC.

V is TRBV28 and J is TRBJ2-5; D gene unclear. The V gene lost 6 bases and the J gene lost 4 bases, with 9 bases spanning the gap. The CDR3 covers 12 residues. Germline-derived CDR1 and CDR2 are MDHEN and SYDVKM. The CDR3 spells CASRVSAETQYF. The CDR3 DNA follows: TGTGCCAGCAGGGTTTCAGCAGAGACCCAGTACTTC. The variable domain in full, completed from reference TRBV28 and TRBJ2-5, reads DVKVTQSSRYLVKRTGEKVFLECVQDMDHENMFWYRQDPGLGLRLIYFSYDVKMKEKGDIPEGYSVSREKKERFSLILESASTNQTSMYLCASRVSAETQYFGPGTRLLVL.

The chain uses TRBV24-1 and TRBJ1-2, with no clear D. The V gene's germline CDR1 is KGHDR and CDR2 SFDVKD. The length of the CDR3 is 13 residues. Trimming pared 3 bases from V and 8 bases from J, leaving 12 bases between. The CDR3 region has the DNA TGTGCCACCAGTGATGACGGACGTGGAGGCTACACCTTC. Translation: CATSDDGRGGYTF.

The chain couples TRBV7-2 to TRBJ2-7; possibly TRBD2 for D (6 bases). CDR1 and CDR2 from the germline V gene are SGHTA and FQGNSA. There are 14 residues in the CDR3. The V gene lost 3 bases and the J gene lost 6 bases, with 15 bases spanning the gap. The CDR3 region is CASSLGIRDSEQYF. The DNA of the CDR3 is TGTGCCAGCAGCTTGGGGATTCGGGACTCCGAGCAGTACTTC. The full variable domain, rest sourced from reference TRBV7-2 and TRBJ2-7, is GAGVSQSPSNKVTEKGKDVELRCDPISGHTALYWYRQSLGQGLEFLIYFQGNSAPDKSGLPSDRFSAERTGGSVSTLTIQRTQQEDSAVYLCASSLGIRDSEQYFGPGTRLTVT.

The J gene is TRBJ2-2, the V gene TRBV4-3; TRBD1 matches 9 bases. J was trimmed by 4 bases and V by 0 bases; bases with no gene match: 3. CDR3 size: 16 residues. CDR1 and CDR2 from the germline V gene are LGHNA and YSLEER. The CDR3 reads CASSQEQGAFTGELFF. The CDR3 coding sequence is TGCGCCAGCAGCCAAGAACAGGGGGCTTTCACCGGGGAGCTGTTTTTT.

This chain joins TRBV24-1 and TRBJ1-1, with 7 bases lining up with TRBD1. The germline V gene has CDR1 KGHDR and CDR2 SFDVKD. CDR3 length equals 14 residues. Germline trimming cut 6 bases from V and 5 bases from J; bases unmatched to any gene: 8. The CDR3 nucleotides are TGTGCCACCAGTAAAGAGACAGGGTGGACTGAAGCTTTCTTT. Translation gives CATSKETGWTEAFF.